The clone carrying this TCR beta chain was seen at least ten times. The antigen is not known. This record belongs to a study of T cell repertoires in cytomegalovirus infection. As for the study in general: TCR beta signatures that were public indicated CMV infection and matching HLA type. General study results and limits: People with CMV and the relevant HLA were identified by cumulative public TCR beta family frequency. Dominating the ex vivo response were TCR beta clonotypes that were CMV-specific and HLA-C-restricted.

There are 14 residues in the CDR3. V was pared by 1 base and J by 7 bases, with 13 bases between. Germline CDR1 SGHTA, CDR2 FQGNSA. TCRdb re-derived calls from the reads in MiXCR, one entry per CDR3 protein. The repertoire consists of about 100,000 distinct CDR3 sequences, with approximately 16% occurring once and the leading ten covering approximately 7.9%. The sequence derives from a human donor in good health (CMV status not recorded). Some clones in this sample may be carry-over from other donors' samples. V gene TRBV7-2 combines with J gene TRBJ1-1, with D possibly matching TRBD1 (5 bases). Sequenced input: PBMCs. CDR3 in DNA: TGTGCCAGCAGCTTAGACCTCGGGACCTTTGAAGCTTTCTTT. It codes for CASSLDLGTFEAFF.